These T cell receptor beta chains were read from a single sample in a study of CD8+ T cells in alopecia areata. Produced via immunoSEQ multiplex PCR; TCRdb's table is partial and in-frame only. The table has approximately 220,000 clones, around two fifths seen once; the top ten hold about 0.48%. The sequenced sample was CD4+ T cells sorted from blood, obtained between weeks 30 and 35, from a patient treated with tofacitinib. Receptors originate from a human donor with alopecia areata. Both conserved end residues are part of each CDR3. D genes are given only for firm matches. Expanded clones get a size class; other rows say once, few or many, or leave the size out.

>TRBJ2-5|few|TRBV25-1|15|.
CASGGQGGLEETQYF
TGTGCCAGCGGGGGCCAGGGGGGGCTGGAAGAGACCCAGTACTTC
>TRBJ1-1|.|TRBV7-2|13|TRBD1
CASSLGQGTEAFF
TGTGCCAGCAGCCTCGGACAGGGCACTGAAGCTTTCTTT
>TRBJ2-1|.|TRBV7-8|15|.
CASSSTGRISDEQFF
TGTGCCAGCAGCTCAACCGGAAGAATTAGCGATGAGCAGTTCTTC
>TRBJ1-1|few|TRBV5-1|14|.
CASNRNGLNTEAFF
TGCGCCAGCAATAGGAATGGTTTGAACACTGAAGCTTTCTTT
>TRBJ1-1|.|TRBV14|12|.
CASSHRTGKAFF
TGTGCCAGCAGCCACCGAACAGGGAAAGCTTTCTTT
>TRBJ2-3|.|TRBV25-1|14|.
CASSAAFPTDTQYF
TGTGCCAGCAGTGCGGCTTTCCCCACGGATACGCAGTATTTT
>TRBJ1-6|.|TRBV7-9|15|.
CASSLDGSYPSPLHF
TGTGCCAGCAGCTTAGACGGCAGCTACCCTTCACCCCTCCACTTT
>TRBJ2-3|.|TRBV6-6|13|.
CASSPLRQSTQYF
TGTGCCAGCAGTCCCCTTCGACAGTCTACGCAGTATTTT
>TRBJ2-5|many|TRBV30|17|TRBD2
CAWSSKTAGGRQETQYF
TGTGCCTGGAGTTCGAAAACAGCGGGGGGCAGGCAAGAGACCCAGTACTTC
>TRBJ1-2|.|TRBV4-1|12|.
CASRQNGYGYTF
TGCGCCAGCAGGCAAAATGGGTATGGCTACACCTTC
>TRBJ2-3|.|TRBV30|16|TRBD1
CAWSVTPGQGTDTQYF
TGTGCCTGGAGTGTAACCCCGGGACAGGGGACAGATACGCAGTATTTT
>TRBJ1-5|few|TRBV4-1|13|.
CASSRGLNQPQHF
TGCGCCAGCAGCCGCGGACTCAATCAGCCCCAGCATTTT
>TRBJ2-4|.|TRBV5-1|18|.
CASSLDWAGAIAKNIQYF
TGCGCCAGCAGCTTGGATTGGGCAGGGGCTATAGCCAAAAACATTCAGTACTTC
>TRBJ2-5|few|TRBV5-1|14|.
CASSHGVNEETQYF
TGCGCCAGCAGCCACGGGGTTAATGAAGAGACCCAGTACTTC
>TRBJ2-2|.|TRBV30|13|TRBD1
CAWSLQGAGELFF
TGTGCCTGGAGCCTCCAGGGGGCCGGGGAGCTGTTTTTT